This TCR beta chain was sequenced in a study of blood T cell repertoires in COVID-19. Across the study: The cDNA or gDNA used as material had been derived from T cells, B-cell-depleted T cells, or PBMCs.

In the original analysis: Estimation of nucleated cell counts was performed using reference gene primer amplification. Assay used: immunoSEQ multiplex PCR; TCRdb lists only in-frame clones, some missing. V, J and clone size are those of that table, while D and trimming were read from the DNA. The sample gives 230,000 or so clones, 65% to 90% of which show up once; about 1.5% is in the top ten. With 6 bases removed from V and 5 bases from J, the gap between germline ends came to 13 bases. The CDR3 runs 14 residues. CDR1 LNHDA and CDR2 SQIVND come from the germline V gene (reference sequence). The specimen sequenced was peripheral blood. This TCR came from a middle-aged woman who had recovered from COVID-19. This chain links TRBV19 with TRBJ1-4, with D perhaps TRBD1 (5 bases). CDR3: CASSAQATNEKLFF. CDR3 DNA sequence: TGTGCCAGTAGCGCACAGGCGACGAATGAAAAACTGTTTTTT.